These 14 T cell receptor beta chains originate from one sample sequenced in a study of vaccination effects on CD4 cells after COVID-19. What these receptors recognize is not known. Repertoires were generated with immunoSEQ multiplex PCR, while TCRdb's copy carries only in-frame clones and drops some. The data show about 28,000 clones, around four fifths seen once. In the ViraFEST assay, antigen-specific CD4+ clonotypes were identified by expansion after peptide-pool stimulation. Researchers isolated CD4+ T cells once approximately eleven days of culture had elapsed. Two-dose BNT162b2 or mRNA-1273 vaccination was given to participants. This specimen consisted of CD4+ T cells from PBMCs cultured with HCoV-NL63 spike peptides, obtained after COVID-19 vaccination. The origin of the receptors is a human donor who received a COVID-19 vaccine.

The rearrangement joins TRBV5-1 to TRBJ1-5, with 9 bases aligning to TRBD1. V shed 1 base and J 4 bases; nucleotides not matched to a gene: 3. Per the germline V gene, CDR1 is SGHRS and CDR2 is YFSETQ. The CDR3 runs to 15 residues. The CDR3 DNA follows: TGCGCCAGCAGCTTGACAGGGGGCGGGAATCAGCCCCAGCATTTT. Translated, it gives CASSLTGGGNQPQHF.

V gene TRBV3-1 (or the pseudogene TRBV3-2) combines with J gene TRBJ2-7, with 10 bases fitting TRBD2. Germline CDR1 is LGHDT and CDR2 is YNNKEL (reference sequence). This CDR3 is 18 amino acids long. V was clipped by 4 bases and J by 3 bases; unmatched bases: 15. CDR3 DNA: TGTGCCAGCAGCCTGTCCGTAGGGAGCGGGGGGGTCCGCTACGAGCAGTACTTC. This sequence encodes CASSLSVGSGGVRYEQYF.

The chain combines TRBV19 with TRBJ2-1; 8 nucleotides agree with TRBD1. Germline V gene data show CDR1 as LNHDA and CDR2 as SQIVND (reference sequence). The CDR3 length is 14 residues. V trimming: 5 bases; J trimming: 7 bases; junction bases outside the gene matches: 7. CDR3 in DNA: TGTGCCAGTAGTGACAGGGGTTGGAAAAATGAGCAGTTCTTC. The encoded protein is CASSDRGWKNEQFF.

The V and J genes are TRBV11-2 and TRBJ2-2; 8 nucleotides agree with TRBD2. V lost 5 bases, J lost 3 bases, and 8 bases stayed unmatched. Germline values: CDR1 SGHAT, CDR2 FQNNGV. The CDR3 is made up of 16 amino acids. The CDR3 sequence is CASSRIAGSDTGELFF. Written as DNA, the CDR3 is TGTGCCAGCAGCCGCATAGCGGGGAGTGACACCGGGGAGCTGTTTTTT.

As DNA, the CDR3 is TGTGCCAGTAGTATGTGGACAGCGAACACTGAAGCTTTCTTT. It codes for CASSMWTANTEAFF. The chain couples TRBV19 to TRBJ1-1; the D gene is possibly TRBD1 (6 bases). The CDR3 spans 14 residues. The germline V gene has CDR1 LNHDA and CDR2 SQIVND (reference sequence). The V end lost 3 bases, the J end lost 1 base, and 9 bases lay between the germline ends.

This clone has more than one count but fewer than ten. In nucleotides, the CDR3 is TGTGCCTGGAGTGTACTGCGGGGGCGGAGGGCCAATGAAGCTTTCTTT. This codes for CAWSVLRGRRANEAFF. The chain employs TRBV30 and TRBJ1-1; tentatively, D is TRBD1 (6 bases). This CDR3 is built from 16 residues. V was trimmed by 0 bases and J by 7 bases, leaving 21 bases between them. Germline V CDR1 and CDR2: GTSNPN, SVGIG (reference sequence).

This clone has more than one count but fewer than ten. This rearrangement joins TRBV2 to TRBJ1-6; D gene uncertain. The CDR3 has 15 amino acids. The germline CDR1 and CDR2 sequences are SNHLY and FYNNEI. V lost 4 bases, J lost 7 bases, and 14 bases lay in between. The CDR3: CASSVRASSNSPLHF. The CDR3 DNA follows: TGTGCCAGCAGTGTCCGGGCCTCAAGCAATTCACCCCTCCACTTT.

This sequence joins TRBV19 and TRBJ2-1, with 11 positions matching TRBD1. J was trimmed by 10 bases and V by 4 bases; bases with no gene match: 15. This CDR3 is 17 amino acids long. The germline CDR1 and CDR2 sequences are LNHDA and SQIVND (reference sequence). CDR3 in amino acids: CASSKRTGGSLGGEQFF. CDR3 coding DNA: TGTGCCAGTAGTAAGCGGACAGGGGGCTCATTGGGGGGGGAGCAGTTCTTC.

The rearrangement uses TRBV5-1 and TRBJ2-3; 12 bases match TRBD2. This CDR3 comprises 15 residues. V lost 3 bases, J lost 4 bases, and 3 bases stayed unmatched. In germline, CDR1 is SGHRS, CDR2 YFSETQ. CDR3 nucleotide sequence: TGCGCCAGCAGCTCTAGCGGGAGGGCCTCAGATACGCAGTATTTT. Its protein product is CASSSSGRASDTQYF.

The gene calls are TRBV6-5 and TRBJ2-1; no definite D call. Trimming pared 7 bases from V and 3 bases from J, leaving 4 bases between. Germline V gene sequence: CDR1 MNHEY, CDR2 SVGAGI. The CDR3 length is 11 residues. The CDR3 DNA follows: TGTGCCAGCACAAACTACAATGAGCAGTTCTTC. Translated, it gives CASTNYNEQFF.

A note on this clone: The junction differs from germline at one of its ends, possibly a read error. The gene calls are TRBV5-4 and TRBJ2-1; TRBD1 is a possible D gene (6 bases). Germline V gives CDR1 SGHNT, CDR2 YYREEE (reference sequence). The length of the CDR3 is 15 residues. CDR3 amino acids: CASSSAGVSYNEQLF. CDR3 bases: TGTGCCAGCAGCTCGGCAGGGGTCTCCTACAATGAGCAGCTCTTC.

This clone appeared a single time. The rearrangement links TRBV6-5 to TRBJ2-2; no clear D. The CDR3 covers 14 residues. Germline V gives CDR1 MNHEY, CDR2 SVGAGI. With 5 bases removed from V and 3 bases from J, the gap between germline ends came to 10 bases. The CDR3 region has the DNA TGTGCCAGCAGTCTCACGGCTGACACCGGGGAGCTGTTTTTT. Protein: CASSLTADTGELFF.

The genes are TRBV25-1 and TRBJ2-3; D not certain. With 4 bases removed from V and 6 bases from J, the gap between germline ends came to 8 bases. The CDR3 extends over 12 amino acids. The germline CDR1 and CDR2 sequences are MGHDK and SYGVNS. This CDR3 is CASSVSTDTQYF. DNA for the CDR3: TGTGCCAGCAGTGTATCTACGGATACGCAGTATTTT.

This clone was recorded only once. The chain is built from TRBV10-2 and TRBJ2-5; a weak D match, TRBD2 (6 bases). The germline V and J ends were trimmed by 4 bases and 1 base, with 10 bases remaining between them. This CDR3 contains 14 residues. Germline V gene sequence: CDR1 WSHSY, CDR2 SAAADI. In DNA, the CDR3 is TGCGCCAGCAGTGTAGCGGTCCTCCAAGAGACCCAGTACTTC. It specifies CASSVAVLQETQYF.